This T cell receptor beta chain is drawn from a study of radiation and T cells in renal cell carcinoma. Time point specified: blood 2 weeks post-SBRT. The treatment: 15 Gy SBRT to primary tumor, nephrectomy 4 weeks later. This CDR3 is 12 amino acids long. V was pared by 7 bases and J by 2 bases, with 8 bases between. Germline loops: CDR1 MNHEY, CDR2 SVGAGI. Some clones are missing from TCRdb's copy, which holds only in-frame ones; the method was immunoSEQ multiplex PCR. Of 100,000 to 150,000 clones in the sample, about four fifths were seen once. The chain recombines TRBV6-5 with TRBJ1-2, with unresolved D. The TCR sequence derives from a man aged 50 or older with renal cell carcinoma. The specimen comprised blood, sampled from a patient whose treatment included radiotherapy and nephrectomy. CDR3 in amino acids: CASTSKNYGYTF. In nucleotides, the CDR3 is TGTGCCAGCACCTCGAAGAACTATGGCTACACCTTC.